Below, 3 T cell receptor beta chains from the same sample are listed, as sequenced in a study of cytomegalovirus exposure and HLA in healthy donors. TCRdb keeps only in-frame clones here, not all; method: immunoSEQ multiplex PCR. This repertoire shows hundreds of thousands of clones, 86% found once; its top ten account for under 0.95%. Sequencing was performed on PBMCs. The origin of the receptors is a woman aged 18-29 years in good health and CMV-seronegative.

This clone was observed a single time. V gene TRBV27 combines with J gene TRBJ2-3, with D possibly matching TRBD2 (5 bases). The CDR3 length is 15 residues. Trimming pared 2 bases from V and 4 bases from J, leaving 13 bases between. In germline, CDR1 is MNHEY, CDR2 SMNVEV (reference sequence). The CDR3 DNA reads TGTGCCAGCAGTTTAGGCACTAGTGTCCCAGATACGCAGTATTTT. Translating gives CASSLGTSVPDTQYF.

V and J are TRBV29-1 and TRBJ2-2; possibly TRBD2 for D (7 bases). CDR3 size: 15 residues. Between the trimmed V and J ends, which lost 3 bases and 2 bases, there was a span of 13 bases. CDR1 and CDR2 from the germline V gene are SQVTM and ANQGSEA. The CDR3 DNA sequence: TGCAGCGTTGAGACGGGGGGCCGTAACACCGGGGAGCTGTTTTTT. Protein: CSVETGGRNTGELFF.

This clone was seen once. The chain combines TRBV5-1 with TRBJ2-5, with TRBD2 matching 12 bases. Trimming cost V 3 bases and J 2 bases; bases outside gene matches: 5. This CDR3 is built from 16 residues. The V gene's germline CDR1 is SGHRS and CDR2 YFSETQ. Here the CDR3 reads CASSSSGRAGQETQYF. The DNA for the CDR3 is TGCGCCAGCAGCTCTAGCGGGAGGGCCGGGCAAGAGACCCAGTACTTC.